This paragraph reports one T cell receptor (beta chain). Trimming took 2 bases from V and 3 from J; bases not matched to a gene: 9. The CDR3 has 16 residues. Looked up from germline, CDR1 is LNHDA and CDR2 is SQIVND (reference sequence). Participant age was 18 to 89 years, and participants resided in fewer than 30 US areas. The protocol was immunoSEQ multiplex PCR, while the TCRdb copy is restricted to in-frame clones and leaves out a portion. The table has approximately 360,000 clones, about 89% seen once; the top ten hold roughly 1.9%. The sample is drawn from a study of blood T cell repertoires in COVID-19.

The sample taken for sequencing was PBMCs or T cells enriched from blood (not recorded which). This receptor was identified in a middle-aged man in a cohort exposed to, infected with or recovered from COVID-19 (not recorded which). This chain uses TRBV19 with TRBJ1-2, with 7 bases lining up with TRBD1. The CDR3 bases are TGTGCCAGTAGTATAATAGGCGGGACAGACGACTATGGCTACACCTTC. Translation: CASSIIGGTDDYGYTF.